The 20 T cell receptor beta chains below come from one sample, sequenced in a study of blood T cell repertoires in COVID-19. Produced via immunoSEQ multiplex PCR; TCRdb's table is partial and in-frame only. Of about 380,000 clones in the sample, more than 80% were seen once. Material for sequencing was peripheral blood. Source of these receptors: a man aged 35-49 years with acute or convalescent COVID-19.

V gene TRBV10-3 combines with J gene TRBJ2-1; tentative D call: TRBD1 (6 bases). This CDR3 is 13 amino acids long. V gave up 1 base and J gave up 9 bases, with 10 bases separating them. CDR1 and CDR2 (germline): ENHRY, SYGVKD. In DNA, the CDR3 is TGTGCCATCAGTGAGTTTAGGGGGAGTGAGCAGTTCTTC. Translating gives CAISEFRGSEQFF.

The chain couples TRBV18 to TRBJ1-5; maybe TRBD1 (6 bases). Germline assignment: CDR1 KGHSH and CDR2 LQKENI. Deletions cut 2 bases from V and 1 base from J, with 9 bases between. The CDR3 is made up of 15 amino acids. CDR3 in amino acids: CASSPGTLSNQPQHF. CDR3 nucleotide sequence: TGTGCCAGCTCACCAGGGACATTAAGCAATCAGCCCCAGCATTTT.

The chain employs TRBV7-2 and TRBJ1-2, with 8 bases that match TRBD1. The germline V gene has CDR1 SGHTA and CDR2 FQGNSA. V lost 5 bases and J lost 7; bases outside the gene matches: 12. The CDR3 length is 15 residues. The CDR3 bases are TGTGCCAGCAGCCTCGCTCAGGGGGCTATTAGTGGCTACACCTTC. This gives the protein CASSLAQGAISGYTF.

The chain has TRBV13 and TRBJ2-7; the D gene is possibly TRBD2 (6 bases). Germline CDR1 and CDR2: PRHDT and FYEKMQ (reference sequence). This CDR3 region has 15 residues. V dropped 5 bases and J dropped 3 bases, with 17 bases sitting between them. The CDR3 nucleotides are TGTGCCAGCAGCCGTCCCGGGACTTCGAACTACGAGCAGTACTTC. Translating it yields CASSRPGTSNYEQYF. The variable domain in full, with the rest retrieved from reference TRBV13 and TRBJ2-7, is AAGVIQSPRHLIKEKRETATLKCYPIPRHDTVYWYQQGPGQDPQFLISFYEKMQSDKGSIPDRFSAQQFSDYHSELNMSSLELGDSALYFCASSRPGTSNYEQYFGPGTRLTVT.

The chain links TRBV6-1 to TRBJ1-5; TRBD1 matches 8 bases. Germline V CDR1 and CDR2: MNHNS, SASEGT. The CDR3 loop spans 15 amino acids. V lost 5 bases, J lost 7 bases, and 10 bases stayed unmatched. The CDR3 coding sequence is TGTGCCAGCAGTTCCCTAGGACAGGGAGGACAGCCCCAGCATTTT. It yields the protein CASSSLGQGGQPQHF.

Here the CDR3 DNA reads TGTGCCAGCAGTTTAATTTCCGCGGGTAGGAACACTGAAGCTTTCTTT. Translating it yields CASSLISAGRNTEAFF. The chain combines TRBV27 with TRBJ1-1, with D uncertain. Germline V gives CDR1 MNHEY, CDR2 SMNVEV (reference sequence). The CDR3 has 16 residues. Between the trimmed V and J ends, which lost 2 bases and 1 base, there was a span of 14 bases.

V usage is TRBV25-1 and J usage is TRBJ2-7; 9 positions match TRBD1. Germline CDR1 MGHDK, CDR2 SYGVNS. The ends lost 5 bases at V and 3 bases at J; junction bases unmatched: 8. The CDR3 spans 15 residues. CDR3 region: CASSSRDRVLYEQYF. In DNA, the CDR3 is TGTGCCAGCAGTAGCCGGGACAGGGTTCTCTACGAGCAGTACTTC.

The chain carries TRBV7-2 and TRBJ2-7; 16 nucleotides line up with TRBD2. The CDR3 sequence is 16 residues long. V dropped 5 bases and J dropped 6; count of bases not matched to a gene: 7. Germline V gene data show CDR1 as SGHTA and CDR2 as FQGNSA. The CDR3 coding sequence is TGTGCCAGCAGCAGGGGACTAGCGGGAGGGTCTCGCGAGCAGTACTTC. Translation gives CASSRGLAGGSREQYF.

The gene calls are TRBV6-1 and TRBJ2-3; 9 bases map to TRBD1. The length of the CDR3 is 17 residues. V shed 2 bases and J 5 bases; nucleotides not matched to a gene: 11. CDR1 and CDR2 from the germline V gene are MNHNS and SASEGT. CDR3: CASSERLGQGIGDTQYF. For the CDR3, the DNA is TGTGCCAGCAGTGAAAGGTTGGGACAGGGAATTGGAGATACGCAGTATTTT.

The chain couples TRBV5-5 to TRBJ1-5, with a weak D call TRBD1 (6 bases). Trimming stripped 3 bases from V and 0 bases from J, with 7 bases between. The CDR3 consists of 14 residues. Germline V gene sequence: CDR1 SGHKS, CDR2 YYEKEE (reference sequence). The DNA of the CDR3 is TGTGCCAGCAGCTCCAGGGGTAGCAATCAGCCCCAGCATTTT. It yields the protein CASSSRGSNQPQHF.

The V and J genes are TRBV2 and TRBJ2-3; D is possibly TRBD1 (7 bases). V lost 1 base and J lost 4, with 12 bases in between. From germline, CDR1 is SNHLY and CDR2 FYNNEI. This CDR3 has 15 residues. The CDR3, as DNA: TGTGCCAGCAGTGAAGGTGGCAGGGGGGCAGATACGCAGTATTTT. Amino acid sequence: CASSEGGRGADTQYF.

J is TRBJ2-5 and V is TRBV4-2; TRBD2 aligns across 11 bases. Trimming at V came to 0 bases and at J to 3 bases, leaving 3 bases not matched to a gene. The germline gives CDR1 LGHNA, CDR2 YNFKEQ. The CDR3 covers 16 residues. DNA for the CDR3: TGTGCCAGCAGCCAAGATATGACTAGCGGGAAAGAGACCCAGTACTTC. It translates to CASSQDMTSGKETQYF.

V and J are TRBV19 and TRBJ1-1, with 7 bases aligning to TRBD1. J lost 1 base, V lost 7 bases, and 15 bases had no gene match. The CDR3 contains 17 residues. Germline loops: CDR1 LNHDA, CDR2 SQIVND (reference sequence). CDR3 bases: TGTGCCAGTACCCTACCCCCGGACTGGACAGGGAACACTGAAGCTTTCTTT. As protein: CASTLPPDWTGNTEAFF.

The chain links TRBV5-1 to TRBJ2-5; 9 bases align to TRBD2. Germline CDR1 is SGHRS and CDR2 is YFSETQ. The J segment lost 1 base and the V segment lost 0 bases, leaving 4 bases of the junction unmatched. The CDR3 has 16 amino acids. DNA for the CDR3: TGCGCCAGCAGCTTGGCTGGCGGGGGGGCCCAAGAGACCCAGTACTTC. Translation gives CASSLAGGGAQETQYF.

In DNA, the CDR3 is TGTGCCAGCAGCCCGACTAGCGGGAGGGAAACCGGGGAGCTGTTTTTT. The encoded protein is CASSPTSGRETGELFF. This sequence joins TRBV5-4 and TRBJ2-2, with TRBD2 matching 14 bases. V gave up 4 bases and J gave up 5 bases; unmatched junction bases: 4. CDR1 and CDR2 from the germline V gene are SGHNT and YYREEE (reference sequence). The CDR3 spans 16 residues.

The chain combines TRBV5-6 with TRBJ2-1, with TRBD2 matching over 9 bases. Germline CDR1 reads SGHDT; CDR2 reads YYEEEE. The CDR3 length is 18 residues. The trim removed 4 bases at V and 8 bases at J, leaving 19 bases unmatched. The CDR3 region has the DNA TGTGCCAGCAGCCCCCCTTGGGGCCGGCGGGGGGGAACCGATGAGCAGTTCTTC. Translated, it gives CASSPPWGRRGGTDEQFF.

The chain employs TRBV27 and TRBJ2-7, with a possible D match to TRBD2 (6 bases). CDR3 length: 13 residues. With 7 bases removed from V and 2 bases from J, the gap between germline ends came to 12 bases. The germline V gene has CDR1 MNHEY and CDR2 SMNVEV (reference sequence). The CDR3 sequence is CASKRGIAYEQYF. The CDR3 coding sequence is TGTGCCAGCAAACGCGGGATCGCCTACGAGCAGTACTTC.

J is TRBJ2-2 and V is TRBV7-3; 7 nucleotides match TRBD2. Trimming cost V 1 base and J 4 bases; bases outside gene matches: 6. The germline V gene has CDR1 SGHTA and CDR2 FQGTGA. CDR3 length: 16 amino acids. This CDR3 is CASSLKGLAVTGELFF. The CDR3 nucleotides are TGTGCCAGCAGCTTAAAGGGTCTAGCGGTCACCGGGGAGCTGTTTTTT.

The chain employs TRBV20-1 and TRBJ2-7, with 8 bases fitting TRBD1. Germline CDR1 and CDR2: DFQATT and SNEGSKA (reference sequence). The ends lost 3 bases at V and 3 bases at J; junction bases unmatched: 1. The CDR3 is 12 amino acids. The CDR3 nucleotides read TGCAGTGCTAGTGGACAGGGCTACGAGCAGTACTTC. It encodes CSASGQGYEQYF.

The CDR3 nucleotides read TGTGCCACAGTCAAAACCGGGACTAGCGTACGACCCTACGAGCAGTACTTC. Its translation: CATVKTGTSVRPYEQYF. This chain connects TRBV24-1 to TRBJ2-7, with TRBD2 matching 10 bases. The V gene end was trimmed by 10 bases and the J gene end by 2 bases; junction bases not matched to a gene: 16. CDR1 KGHDR and CDR2 SFDVKD come from the germline V gene. This CDR3 is 17 amino acids long.